The T cell receptor (beta chain) under discussion was sequenced for a study of T cell changes during pregnancy in multiple sclerosis. The assay was immunoSEQ multiplex PCR, and TCRdb's table has in-frame clones only and misses some. Of just under 40,000 clones listed, 75% to 95% are singletons. The TCR originated in a female donor in good health, enrolled as a control in a pregnancy study. The sample in question was CD4+ T cells from peripheral blood mononuclear cells, obtained in the first trimester of pregnancy.

This chain's CDR3 is CAWKRDRGDTEAFF. In DNA form, the CDR3 reads TGTGCCTGGAAGCGAGACAGGGGAGACACTGAAGCTTTCTTT. This chain uses TRBV30 with TRBJ1-1; 8 bases line up with TRBD1. V lost 4 bases, J lost 3 bases, and 7 bases stayed unmatched. Germline values: CDR1 GTSNPN, CDR2 SVGIG (reference sequence). The CDR3 spans 14 residues.